Detailed here is one TCR beta chain. With 60 Vbeta and 13 Jbeta primers, the PCR was carried out. Profiled with immunoSEQ multiplex PCR; TCRdb holds only in-frame clones, not every one. Its table records around 65,000 clones. This sample is part of a study of cytomegalovirus exposure and HLA in healthy donors. This CDR3 has 12 amino acids. Germline values: CDR1 SGHVS, CDR2 FQNEAQ. V was cut by 4 bases and J by 4 bases, with 7 bases left in between. This chain joins TRBV7-8 and TRBJ1-1; D is ambiguous. The sequencing sample was made of PBMCs. The origin of this receptor is a man aged 25 to 40 in good health and CMV-seropositive. The CDR3 DNA follows: TGTGCCAGCAGCTCCCGGGGCACTGAAGCTTTCTTT. Amino acids: CASSSRGTEAFF.